This TCR beta chain was sequenced for a study of breast tumors, draining lymph nodes, adjacent tissues. Study observations and caveats: Tumor TCR diversity was below lymph nodes but above nontumor tissue. Data fit most tumor T cells coming from lymph node, expanding in tumor. Tumor T cell lymph node origin was a supported hypothesis, not proven. Tumor and nontumor repertoires were significantly more similar in luminal-like than in basal-like breast cancer.

CDR3 length equals 12 residues. Germline values: CDR1 DFQATT, CDR2 SNEGSKA (reference sequence). TCRdb re-called the multiplex PCR reads with MiXCR, one entry per CDR3 protein. The repertoire includes around 130,000 distinct CDR3 sequences, around 20% of them detected once, and roughly 2.4% sits in the top ten. The lymph nodes were axillary draining lymph nodes from breast cancer patients. This clonotype came up many times. Antigen specificity is unknown. At one of its ends the junction is not consistent with the germline gene, which may arise from a read error. This sequence originates from a female donor with breast cancer. Some clones in this sample may be carry-over from other donors' samples. Sample: axillary lymph node tissue. The chain combines TRBV20-1 with TRBJ2-1, with D hard to call. CDR3 nucleotides: TGTTCAGTAAGCCGACCGCACAATGAGCAGTTCTTC. The encoded protein is CSVSRPHNEQFF.